The present T cell receptor (beta chain) was sequenced within a study of T cell changes during pregnancy in multiple sclerosis. Using immunoSEQ multiplex PCR, the repertoire was profiled, and TCRdb retains in-frame clones only, with some absent. This table holds around 96,000 clones, 90% to 95% found once. The CDR3 is 14 amino acids. Trimming took 4 bases from V and 5 from J; bases not matched to a gene: 8. Germline values: CDR1 MNHEY, CDR2 SVGAGI. The TCR originated in a female donor with multiple sclerosis, enrolled in a pregnancy study. Sequences were derived from peripheral blood, sampled in the first trimester of pregnancy. The rearrangement uses TRBV6-5 and TRBJ2-7; 7 bases fit TRBD1. For the CDR3, the DNA is TGTGCCAGCAGTTGGTTGCAGGGGGTACACGAGCAGTACTTC. The encoded protein is CASSWLQGVHEQYF.